The 29 T cell receptor beta chains listed next were all sequenced from one sample in a study of Tregs in tolerant kidney transplant recipients. The protocol was immunoSEQ multiplex PCR, while the TCRdb copy is restricted to in-frame clones and leaves out a portion. The sample consists of around 50,000 clones, around 80% of them appearing once. Source material: CD4+ T cells from blood. Source of these receptors: a human donor in good health.

This clone has just a few counts. The gene calls are TRBV19 and TRBJ1-1, with D maybe TRBD1 (5 bases). Trimming took 3 bases from V and 3 from J, leaving 11 bases between them. Germline CDR1 LNHDA, CDR2 SQIVND (reference sequence). This CDR3 contains 14 residues. CDR3 sequence reads: CASSIRGRDTEAFF. The CDR3 region has the DNA TGTGCCAGTAGTATTAGGGGTAGGGACACTGAAGCTTTCTTT.

The chain uses TRBV5-6 and TRBJ2-1; the match to TRBD2 covers 8 bases. Germline values: CDR1 SGHDT, CDR2 YYEEEE. The CDR3 is made up of 15 amino acids. V gave up 1 base and J gave up 7 bases; unmatched junction bases: 7. CDR3 in DNA: TGTGCCAGCAGCTTGACTGGCGGGGGGACAAATGAGCAGTTCTTC. Amino acids: CASSLTGGGTNEQFF.

V is TRBV6-1 and J is TRBJ1-1, with TRBD1 identical over 7 bases. CDR1 and CDR2 from the germline V gene are MNHNS and SASEGT. The CDR3 is 12 residues long. After removal of 11 bases from V and 8 bases from J, the junction contained 11 bases not matched to a gene. CDR3 protein: CAGYRGSGEAFF. The CDR3 nucleotides are TGTGCCGGCTACAGGGGATCAGGAGAAGCTTTCTTT.

This rearrangement joins TRBV16 to TRBJ1-5, with D possibly matching TRBD1 (5 bases). This CDR3 contains 16 residues. V was shortened by 2 bases and J by 3 bases, with 14 bases between the two germline ends. The V gene's germline CDR1 is KGHSY and CDR2 FQNENV. The CDR3 nucleotides read TGTGCCAGCAGCCAAGACAGCCCTATGACCAATCAGCCCCAGCATTTT. Protein sequence: CASSQDSPMTNQPQHF.

This chain links TRBV7-8 with TRBJ2-4, with D perhaps TRBD1 (6 bases). From germline, CDR1 is SGHVS and CDR2 FQNEAQ. The CDR3 has 15 residues. V gave up 0 bases and J gave up 7 bases, with 13 bases separating them. CDR3 residues: CASSLAQGGVNIQYF. The CDR3 nucleotides read TGTGCCAGCAGCTTAGCGCAAGGGGGTGTGAACATTCAGTACTTC.

The CDR3 nucleotides read TGTGCCAGCAGCTTAAGTGGGACCGCAGGAGAGACCCAGTACTTC. Translation: CASSLSGTAGETQYF. The chain carries TRBV7-3 and TRBJ2-5, with D perhaps given as TRBD1 or TRBD2 (5 bases each). Germline V lookup: CDR1 SGHTA, CDR2 FQGTGA. This CDR3 region has 15 residues. Trimming cost V 1 base and J 4 bases, with 13 bases left between them.

The chain recombines TRBV14 with TRBJ1-1, with D possibly TRBD1 on 5 matching bases. V lost 5 bases to trimming and J lost 3 bases, with 16 bases between them. The CDR3 is 15 residues long. Germline V lookup: CDR1 SGHDN, CDR2 FVKESK. In DNA form, the CDR3 reads TGTGCCAGCAGCACGAAGGGGTCAGGTTACACTGAAGCTTTCTTT. Translating gives CASSTKGSGYTEAFF.

This chain uses TRBV7-9 with TRBJ1-1, with D maybe TRBD1 (6 bases). Per the germline V gene, CDR1 is SEHNR and CDR2 is FQNEAQ (reference sequence). Trimming left V 5 bases short and J 4 bases short, with 23 bases between. The CDR3 is 17 residues long. The CDR3 nucleotides read TGTGCCAGCAGCCCCCCGGGGAATAGACAGGCCCCCACTGAAGCTTTCTTT. Translating it yields CASSPPGNRQAPTEAFF.

In its sample, this clone was seen many times. The rearrangement uses TRBV7-9 and TRBJ2-7, with TRBD1 identical over 7 bases. Germline V gives CDR1 SEHNR, CDR2 FQNEAQ (reference sequence). The CDR3 length is 16 residues. V trimming: 5 bases; J trimming: 3 bases; junction bases outside the gene matches: 13. The DNA for the CDR3 is TGTGCCAGCAGCCCCCGTGCGACAGGGCCCCTCTACGAGCAGTACTTC. Its protein product is CASSPRATGPLYEQYF.

The chain employs TRBV30 and TRBJ2-7; 7 bases are shared with TRBD1. The CDR3 is made up of 12 amino acids. V was clipped by 3 bases and J by 6 bases; unmatched bases: 5. CDR1 is GTSNPN, CDR2 SVGIG, per germline (reference sequence). DNA of the CDR3: TGTGCCTGGAGCTTTGGGACAGTCGAGCAGTACTTC. As protein: CAWSFGTVEQYF.

The chain is built from TRBV6-5 and TRBJ1-1; no clear D. V dropped 1 base and J dropped 11 bases, with 11 bases sitting between them. The CDR3 contains 12 residues. Germline CDR1 and CDR2: MNHEY and SVGAGI. The CDR3 DNA is TGTGCCAGCAGTTACTTCGGGCTCGAGGCTTTCTTT. As protein: CASSYFGLEAFF.

The chain carries TRBV9 and TRBJ1-2; D unclear. CDR3 length: 13 residues. V was clipped by 2 bases and J by 2 bases, with 7 bases between them. From germline, CDR1 is SGDLS and CDR2 YYNGEE. The CDR3 region has the DNA TGTGCCAGCAGCGTCGCAGTCAACTATGGCTACACCTTC. Its protein is CASSVAVNYGYTF.

The rearrangement links TRBV4-3 to TRBJ2-2; 8 bases agree with TRBD1. The CDR3 length is 17 residues. The V segment lost 0 bases and the J segment 6 bases; nucleotides outside the gene matches: 9. Germline-derived CDR1 and CDR2 are LGHNA and YSLEER. This CDR3 is CASSQDLGQGTPGELFF. In DNA form, the CDR3 reads TGCGCCAGCAGCCAAGATTTAGGACAGGGAACCCCCGGGGAGCTGTTTTTT.

This clone has a handful of counts. This chain connects TRBV29-1 to TRBJ1-2; D is perhaps TRBD1 (6 bases). Germline V gives CDR1 SQVTM, CDR2 ANQGSEA. V shed 5 bases and J shed 0 bases, with 19 bases lying between them. The CDR3 extends over 16 amino acids. The chain's CDR3 is CSVPGQGGPSNYGYTF. The CDR3 nucleotides are TGCAGCGTTCCGGGACAAGGTGGCCCCTCTAACTATGGCTACACCTTC.

V usage is TRBV25-1 and J usage is TRBJ2-7, with 8 positions matching TRBD2. Looked up from germline, CDR1 is MGHDK and CDR2 is SYGVNS. J was trimmed by 2 bases and V by 6 bases; bases with no gene match: 15. The CDR3 has 17 residues. The CDR3 spells CASSRGTRGSLPYEQYF. The CDR3 nucleotides read TGTGCCAGCAGCCGCGGGACTAGAGGGAGCTTACCCTACGAGCAGTACTTC.

This clone was counted only a few times. CDR3 nucleotides: TGTGCCTGCGCCCGACAGTCGATTAGCACAGATACGCAGTATTTT. It codes for CACARQSISTDTQYF. J is TRBJ2-3 and V is TRBV30; tentatively, D is TRBD1 (5 bases). The germline CDR1 and CDR2 sequences are GTSNPN and SVGIG (reference sequence). The ends were cut back, 6 bases at V and 0 bases at J, with 16 bases in the middle. The CDR3 is 15 amino acids.

The chain has TRBV7-3 and TRBJ2-2, with TRBD2 matching 7 bases. The CDR3 has 14 amino acids. The V gene end was trimmed by 8 bases and the J gene end by 1 base; junction bases not matched to a gene: 4. Per the germline V gene, CDR1 is SGHTA and CDR2 is FQGTGA. CDR3 residues: CASGREVNTGELFF. CDR3 nucleotides: TGTGCCAGCGGGAGGGAAGTGAACACCGGGGAGCTGTTTTTT.

This clone was counted once. The gene calls are TRBV11-2 and TRBJ2-3; D unclear. The CDR3 totals 13 residues. V was trimmed by 1 base and J by 5 bases, leaving 7 bases between them. Germline loops: CDR1 SGHAT, CDR2 FQNNGV. CDR3 loop: CASSLGSRDTQYF. DNA for the CDR3: TGTGCCAGCAGCTTAGGGAGCCGAGATACGCAGTATTTT.

The chain combines TRBV5-1 with TRBJ1-1; TRBD1 agrees at 7 bases. CDR1 SGHRS and CDR2 YFSETQ come from the germline V gene. J lost 5 bases, V lost 0 bases, and 10 bases had no gene match. This CDR3 has 16 residues. The CDR3 reads CASSLAYRGPRTEAFF. CDR3 sequence (DNA): TGCGCCAGCAGCTTGGCTTATAGGGGGCCGAGAACTGAAGCTTTCTTT.

The gene calls are TRBV7-8 and TRBJ2-1; maybe TRBD2 (5 bases). V gave up 5 bases and J gave up 9 bases, with 14 bases separating them. Per the germline V gene, CDR1 is SGHVS and CDR2 is FQNEAQ. The CDR3 sequence is 13 residues long. CDR3 in amino acids: CASSPRTGFEQFF. The CDR3, as DNA: TGTGCCAGCAGCCCCCGGACGGGGTTTGAGCAGTTCTTC.

J is TRBJ1-6 and V is TRBV7-9; unclear D gene. CDR1 and CDR2 (germline): SEHNR, FQNEAQ (reference sequence). This CDR3 is 17 amino acids long. V lost 2 bases to trimming and J lost 0 bases, with 11 bases between them. The CDR3: CASSLYPKSSYNSPLHF. The DNA of the CDR3 is TGTGCCAGCAGCTTATATCCGAAGAGCTCCTATAATTCACCCCTCCACTTT.

The V gene is TRBV5-1, the J gene TRBJ2-3, with 8 nucleotides matching TRBD1. This CDR3 comprises 15 residues. Germline CDR1 SGHRS, CDR2 YFSETQ. V shed 3 bases, J shed 6 bases, and the junction held 9 bases outside the gene matches. The CDR3 reads CASSSGDRQGDTQYF. CDR3 DNA sequence: TGCGCCAGCAGCTCCGGGGACAGGCAGGGCGATACGCAGTATTTT.

This clone was counted a few times. This chain uses TRBV5-1 with TRBJ1-2; TRBD1 aligns across 7 bases. CDR1 and CDR2 from the germline V gene are SGHRS and YFSETQ. Trimming at V came to 0 bases and at J to 12 bases, leaving 5 bases not matched to a gene. The CDR3 totals 12 residues. The CDR3 here is CASSLDRGPDTF. In nucleotides, the CDR3 is TGCGCCAGCAGCTTGGACAGGGGCCCTGACACCTTC.

This chain connects TRBV18 to TRBJ1-1; D remains ambiguous. Germline loops: CDR1 KGHSH, CDR2 LQKENI. The V end lost 3 bases, the J end lost 0 bases, and 8 bases lay between the germline ends. The CDR3 is 14 residues long. CDR3 coding DNA: TGTGCCAGCTCACCGACTGGTATGAACACTGAAGCTTTCTTT. Protein: CASSPTGMNTEAFF. Combining the CDR3 with reference TRBV18 and TRBJ1-1 gives the whole variable domain NAGVMQNPRHLVRRRGQEARLRCSPMKGHSHVYWYRQLPEEGLKFMVYLQKENIIDESGMPKERFSAEFPKEGPSILRIQQVVRGDSAAYFCASSPTGMNTEAFFGQGTRLTVV.

The chain couples TRBV20-1 to TRBJ1-2; no reliable D call. CDR3 length equals 11 residues. Trimming left V 4 bases short and J 8 bases short, with 11 bases between. Germline loops: CDR1 DFQATT, CDR2 SNEGSKA (reference sequence). DNA for the CDR3: TGCAGTGCTACTGGAGGTTACGGCTACACCTTC. Protein sequence: CSATGGYGYTF.

The J gene is TRBJ2-5, the V gene TRBV29-1; D is undetermined. The CDR3 consists of 11 residues. CDR1 is SQVTM and CDR2 is ANQGSEA in the germline V gene. Trimming removed 6 bases from V and 5 bases from J, with 10 bases in between. The CDR3 sequence: CSVGLGETQYF. The CDR3 coding sequence is TGCAGCGTGGGGTTGGGCGAGACCCAGTACTTC.

The V and J genes are TRBV29-1 and TRBJ2-7; D perhaps matches TRBD1 (5 bases). The CDR3 extends over 11 amino acids. V was cut by 7 bases and J by 3 bases, with 10 bases left in between. Germline V CDR1 and CDR2: SQVTM, ANQGSEA. CDR3 sequence reads: CSGARDYEQYF. The CDR3 bases are TGCAGCGGTGCCAGGGACTACGAGCAGTACTTC.

In DNA form, the CDR3 reads TGCAGCGTTGAAGTGCCAGTCAATGAGCAGTTCTTC. The encoded protein is CSVEVPVNEQFF. This chain uses TRBV29-1 with TRBJ2-1; unclear D gene. Germline CDR1 SQVTM, CDR2 ANQGSEA. The length of the CDR3 is 12 residues. The V end lost 1 base, the J end lost 6 bases, and 7 bases lay between the germline ends.

V usage is TRBV7-9 and J usage is TRBJ1-1, with TRBD1 identical over 7 bases. After removal of 6 bases from V and 5 bases from J, the junction contained 9 bases not matched to a gene. Per the germline V gene, CDR1 is SEHNR and CDR2 is FQNEAQ (reference sequence). The CDR3 totals 14 residues. The CDR3 bases are TGTGCCAGCAGTCCACGACAGGGCGGAACTGAAGCTTTCTTT. As protein: CASSPRQGGTEAFF.